This T cell receptor beta chain was identified in a study of cytomegalovirus exposure and HLA in healthy donors. Deletions cut 9 bases from V and 6 bases from J, with 16 bases between. Germline V gene sequence: CDR1 WNHNN, CDR2 SYGVQD (reference sequence). The CDR3 length is 13 residues. As for this clone: Its antigen is not known.

Overall study results and limits: With DRB1 most and HLA-C fewest, TCR association rates differed between HLA loci in a later analysis.

Vbeta (60) and Jbeta (13) primers were used in the PCR. Clones were read by immunoSEQ multiplex PCR, and TCRdb kept only the in-frame ones, dropping some. The repertoire has about 180,000 clones, 84% of them found once; the top ten carry about 0.4%. The TCR comes from a boy aged 2 to 10 in good health and CMV-seronegative. The sequencing input was PBMCs. The V and J genes are TRBV10-1 and TRBJ2-3, with a possible D match to TRBD1 (6 bases). The chain's CDR3 is CARRTRTVDTQYF. CDR3 sequence (DNA): TGCGCCAGAAGAACCAGGACAGTGGATACGCAGTATTTT.